This TCR beta chain was sequenced in a study of long-term antiretroviral therapy in people with HIV (dated by TCRdb to 2021 to 2024). Describing the broader study: The earliest samples were collected approximately a decade before the 2015 WHO recommendation for immediate ART, a period when ART was typically delayed until CD4 counts fell. Eleven of the 30 participants with HIV were female. Whether ART initiation and durable HIV suppression were associated with changes in peripheral blood TRB repertoire composition and diversity was tested in a retrospective serial study. From some 33 adults with confirmed HIV infection, the cohort provided around 180 cryopreserved PBMC samples, gathered serially across a mean of around 6 years (range 1-12). No cross-contamination during QIAcube processing was shown when test extractions of a monoclonal T-cell line were performed alongside 33 polyclonal samples.

Concerning this clone: Its antigen is currently not known. It has no much larger one-base neighbor in the sample; base qualities were not kept.

Summary of the overall study and its limitations: Compared with controls, HIV repertoires had narrower CDR3 length ranges, and the network structure pointed to an antigen-experienced repertoire that shifted only slightly toward naive after ART. At every time point, the repertoire was dominated by expanded TRB clones first identified before ART initiation, although this dominance fluctuated and, in many PLHIV, declined after ART. Because cell numbers in pre-ART samples were limited, unsorted PBMC were profiled instead of sorted CD4+ and CD8+ T cells. Limited PBMC availability meant only the TCR beta chain was sequenced, without alpha chain pairing. No data were available on ART adherence, viral resistance or therapy changes, limiting inferences about post-ART repertoire changes. The samples were dated from about 2004 to 2017, and the ART regimens that were used may be less effective than current ART regimens. Starting ART was linked to a significant rise in TRB diversity, yet even with long-term ART the diversity remained significantly lower than in transplant donor controls.

Inclusion was restricted to participants for whom at least one PBMC sample before ART initiation and at least two post-ART samples were available. All participants with HIV were treated in the United States of America. Before DNA extraction, cryopreserved samples of about 0.95-10 million PBMC were thawed and washed. At the time of the earliest PBMC sample for each participant with HIV, ages ranged from about 23 to 60 years. PBMC samples from each participant spanned 1-4 timepoints before ART initiation and 2-8 timepoints after ART initiation, with a median of 7 samples. Serial HIV viral load, CD4+ T-cell count, ART history and demographic data were obtained for every participant. Using a Qiagen kit on a QIAcube, genomic DNA was extracted from unsorted PBMC, with samples processed in batches of 12. The immunoSEQ hsTCRB v3.0 assay was used at survey level resolution to sequence the TRB variable region. The targeted TRB sequencing depth was roughly 40,000-50,000 T-cell genomes per sample. An Illumina MiSeq with a v3 150-cycle kit was used to sequence the pooled TRB libraries. Per the original workflow: Repertoire analysis was run in R within a reproducible Nextflow workflow that covered QC, data transformation and analysis. LymphoSeq2, an R package for AIRR-Seq data exploration, was used to implement custom analyses. A few samples that produced fewer than 5000 total TRB sequences were removed, so 150 to 200 HIV repertoires were analyzed. Of the approximately 190 retained HIV repertoires, almost 60 were collected before and roughly 130 after ART initiation. Repertoires were downsampled to 5000 TRB nucleotide sequences, with summary statistics averaged over 100 downsampling iterations. Only TRB sequences with CDR3 regions of at least seven amino acids were retained for analysis. A Shannon entropy-derived clonality score and the Gini coefficient were used to measure diversity. Repertoire networks linked the top 5000 CDR3 amino acid sequences whenever two sequences differed by an edit distance of one. Antigen specificity groups and MHC restriction were predicted for TRB CDR3 amino acid sequences with GLIPH2. To flag known associations with CMV, EBV, HIV or tissue antigens, CDR3 amino acid sequences were compared against VDJdb and McPAS-TCR. Pre-ART, post-ART and control groups were compared with Wilcoxon signed-rank tests and Holm-Bonferroni correction. TCRdb stores this immuneACCESS table with in-frame sequences only. Part of the clones is absent; in the studies checked, under half of the shortfall reflects unresolved V genes, and no reason is known for the rest. From that table come the V and J calls and clone size; the DNA was used to work out D and trimming. The sample includes about 20,000 clones, with about 91% observed a single time. The leading ten clones occupy about 7.2% of the sample.

V is cut back by 4 bases and J by 4 bases, with 7 bases in the junction unmatched. Measured from the cysteine to the phenylalanine, the CDR3 is 14 residues long. Just CDR3 DNA is preserved here, 42 bases in frame from base 1. CDR1 SGHTS and CDR2 YDEGEE were looked up in the germline V gene. Sequenced material: unsorted PBMCs, taken 4.4 years after starting antiretroviral therapy. The chain joins TRBV5-8 to TRBJ1-2; TRBD1 agrees with 7 junctional bases. The sequence derives from a woman in her forties or fifties with HIV. DNA sequence: TGTGCCAGCAGCCAAGGGACAGCGAGCTATGGCTACACCTTC. This is translated as CASSQGTASYGYTF.